This T cell receptor beta chain was recovered during a study of T-cell reconstitution after alpha-beta-depleted transplantation in children. Regarding the study as a whole: Reports say that about two months after transplant, the alpha-beta T cells came out of several hundred graft clones that had expanded. The main origin of T-cell counts and diversity one year after transplant was newly produced T cells. In some patients, recipient T cells and intrathymic progenitors surviving conditioning explained high day-60 diversity.

A remark on this clonotype: Its target is not known.

The CDR3 runs 15 residues. Trimming took 3 bases from V and 6 from J; bases not matched to a gene: 11. Germline V lookup: CDR1 SGHRS, CDR2 YFSETQ. Construction of the TCRbeta library involved unique molecular identifiers. TCRdb fed the PCR reads into MiXCR, producing one record per CDR3 protein. The sample includes 98,000 or so distinct CDR3 sequences, roughly 6.1% seen only once; the top ten take roughly 24%. Source: PBMCs, mostly from graft donor cells, taken 360 days after TCRalphabeta/CD19-depleted stem cell transplant. The clonotype was recovered from a male patient between 2 and 10 years old who had a stem cell transplant for acute lymphoblastic leukemia, so the T cells may come from the graft donor. V usage is TRBV5-1 and J usage is TRBJ1-2; 7 positions agree with TRBD1. CDR3 in amino acids: CASSSHRGTTDGYTF. The CDR3 bases are TGCGCCAGCAGCTCGCACAGGGGAACAACGGATGGCTACACCTTC.